Below, 20 T cell receptor beta chains from the same sample are listed, as sequenced in a study of T cell changes during pregnancy in multiple sclerosis. TCRdb's table, derived via immunoSEQ multiplex PCR, lists solely in-frame clones and lacks some. The table lists fewer than 80,000 clones, 92% of them singletons. The source was peripheral blood, collected in the third trimester of pregnancy. The receptors here all came from a female donor in good health, enrolled as a control in a pregnancy study.

This CDR3 is CASSFTGVTEAFF. DNA of the CDR3: TGTGCCAGCAGTTTCACAGGGGTCACTGAAGCTTTCTTT. V and J are TRBV6-5 and TRBJ1-1, with 7 bases lining up with TRBD1. From germline, CDR1 is MNHEY and CDR2 SVGAGI. CDR3 size: 13 residues. After removal of 4 bases from V and 4 bases from J, the junction contained 3 bases not matched to a gene.

The chain employs TRBV11-3 and TRBJ2-7; D might be TRBD1 (8 bases). Germline V gene lookup returns CDR1 SGHNT and CDR2 YENEEA. V shed 5 bases and J shed 3 bases, with 17 bases lying between them. This CDR3 spans 15 amino acids. The DNA of the CDR3 is TGTGCCAGCAGCCCCGGGGGGACAGGAGTCTACGAGCAGTACTTC. This sequence encodes CASSPGGTGVYEQYF.

The chain uses TRBV6-4 and TRBJ2-1; D perhaps matches TRBD1 (5 bases). The germline V and J ends were trimmed by 0 bases and 5 bases, with 11 bases remaining between them. Germline V gene sequence: CDR1 MRHNA, CDR2 SNTAGT. The CDR3 runs to 15 residues. The CDR3 DNA is TGTGCCAGCAGTGACTCGAGTCAGGGTAACAATGAGCAGTTCTTC. This translates into CASSDSSQGNNEQFF.

V gene TRBV30 combines with J gene TRBJ2-1; 10 bases are shared with TRBD2. V dropped 4 bases and J dropped 3; count of bases not matched to a gene: 3. Germline V gene lookup returns CDR1 GTSNPN and CDR2 SVGIG (reference sequence). The CDR3 is 14 amino acids. The CDR3 coding sequence is TGTGCCTGGACCCTAGCGGGGGTCTACAATGAGCAGTTCTTC. Translation: CAWTLAGVYNEQFF.

This chain connects TRBV5-1 to TRBJ2-5; 8 positions agree with TRBD2. Per germline, CDR1 SGHRS and CDR2 YFSETQ. Losses at the gene ends were 0 bases for V and 4 bases for J; bases not matched to a gene: 5. The CDR3 covers 15 residues. CDR3 sequence: CASSLAGGLGETQYF. The CDR3 nucleotides read TGCGCCAGCAGCTTGGCGGGGGGGCTTGGAGAGACCCAGTACTTC.

The V and J genes are TRBV27 and TRBJ2-1; TRBD2 matches 14 bases. The CDR3 consists of 18 residues. Germline V gene data show CDR1 as MNHEY and CDR2 as SMNVEV (reference sequence). V gave up 4 bases and J gave up 2 bases; unmatched junction bases: 7. In DNA form, the CDR3 reads TGTGCCAGCAGTTCCGGGACTAGCGGGAGTAATGCCTACAATGAGCAGTTCTTC. Translated: CASSSGTSGSNAYNEQFF.

V gene TRBV6-5 combines with J gene TRBJ1-2, with TRBD1 matching over 7 bases. The CDR3 totals 13 residues. The V gene's germline CDR1 is MNHEY and CDR2 SVGAGI. V shed 3 bases and J 8 bases; nucleotides not matched to a gene: 6. Written as DNA, the CDR3 is TGTGCCAGCAGTTATAAGACAGGGCAGGGCTACACCTTC. Translated: CASSYKTGQGYTF.

The CDR3 DNA reads as TGTGCCAGCAGCTCGATCAATCTAGCGGGAGGGATCGGTGAGCAGTTCTTC. Its translation: CASSSINLAGGIGEQFF. The V gene is TRBV7-3, the J gene TRBJ2-1; 12 nucleotides line up with TRBD2. The V gene's germline CDR1 is SGHTA and CDR2 FQGTGA. The CDR3 totals 17 residues. Trimming removed 4 bases from V and 9 bases from J; junction bases left unmatched: 13.

The chain employs TRBV11-3 and TRBJ2-2, with 8 nucleotides matching TRBD2. CDR3 size: 15 residues. CDR1 and CDR2 (germline): SGHNT, YENEEA. Trimming at V came to 5 bases and at J to 5 bases, leaving 7 bases not matched to a gene. The CDR3 DNA is TGTGCCAGCAGCGAGGGACTAGAATTGACCGGGGAGCTGTTTTTT. This sequence encodes CASSEGLELTGELFF. Together with reference TRBV11-3 and TRBJ2-2, the CDR3 gives the full variable domain: EAGVVQSPRYKIIEKKQPVAFWCNPISGHNTLYWYLQNLGQGPELLIRYENEEAVDDSQLPKDRFSAERLKGVDSTLKIQPAELGDSAVYLCASSEGLELTGELFFGEGSRLTVL.

J is TRBJ1-2 and V is TRBV27, with 8 bases lining up with TRBD1. V lost 3 bases, J lost 5 bases, and 5 bases stayed unmatched. Looked up from germline, CDR1 is MNHEY and CDR2 is SMNVEV (reference sequence). This CDR3 spans 14 amino acids. CDR3 nucleotides: TGTGCCAGCAGTTTCCGGACAGGGCGGTATGGCTACACCTTC. Its protein is CASSFRTGRYGYTF.

CDR3 nucleotide sequence: TGCGCCACCAGGCTAGCGGGCTCAGATACGCAGTATTTT. Translating it yields CATRLAGSDTQYF. The chain links TRBV5-1 to TRBJ2-3, with 8 nucleotides matching TRBD2. The CDR3 runs to 13 residues. Germline values: CDR1 SGHRS, CDR2 YFSETQ. The V segment lost 9 bases and the J segment 4 bases; nucleotides outside the gene matches: 7.

This chain connects TRBV19 to TRBJ1-5; possible D gene TRBD1, 5 bases. Deletions cut 1 base from V and 5 bases from J, with 18 bases between. The CDR3 spans 17 residues. Germline CDR1 reads LNHDA; CDR2 reads SQIVND (reference sequence). The CDR3 region has the DNA TGTGCCAGTAGTATAGTTACAGGCCCTCGGGGGGATCAGCCCCAGCATTTT. Translation gives CASSIVTGPRGDQPQHF.

The chain joins TRBV18 to TRBJ1-5, with a weak D call TRBD1 (6 bases). Trimming took off 2 bases at V and 1 base at J, with 6 bases between the two ends. The V gene's germline CDR1 is KGHSH and CDR2 LQKENI. The CDR3 length is 14 residues. In DNA, the CDR3 is TGTGCCAGCTCACCAGGACAGAGCAATCAGCCCCAGCATTTT. This codes for CASSPGQSNQPQHF.

V usage is TRBV5-1 and J usage is TRBJ1-4; TRBD1 aligns across 7 bases. Unmatched junction bases numbered 9, after V lost 3 bases and J lost 4 bases. The CDR3 spans 16 residues. The germline V gene encodes CDR1 SGHRS and CDR2 YFSETQ. CDR3 protein: CASSYGTAKSNEKLFF. The CDR3 nucleotides read TGCGCCAGCAGCTACGGGACAGCAAAAAGTAATGAAAAACTGTTTTTT. The whole variable domain, filled in from reference TRBV5-1 and TRBJ1-4, reads KAGVTQTPRYLIKTRGQQVTLSCSPISGHRSVSWYQQTPGQGLQFLFEYFSETQRNKGNFPGRFSGRQFSNSRSEMNVSTLELGDSALYLCASSYGTAKSNEKLFFGSGTQLSVL.

The rearrangement joins TRBV6-5 to TRBJ2-5, with 7 bases aligning to TRBD1. Per the germline V gene, CDR1 is MNHEY and CDR2 is SVGAGI. CDR3 size: 14 residues. V was pared by 2 bases and J by 1 base, with 1 base of the junction left unmatched. The CDR3 reads CASSYGTVQETQYF. The CDR3 DNA reads TGTGCCAGCAGTTACGGGACAGTCCAAGAGACCCAGTACTTC.

V and J are TRBV5-1 and TRBJ1-4; TRBD1 agrees at 10 bases. Germline V gene lookup returns CDR1 SGHRS and CDR2 YFSETQ. The CDR3 covers 15 residues. V shed 4 bases and J 7 bases; nucleotides not matched to a gene: 7. DNA of the CDR3: TGCGCCAGCAGCCTGGCTGGGGACAGGGGTGAAAAACTGTTTTTT. Protein sequence: CASSLAGDRGEKLFF.

The V and J genes are TRBV5-1 and TRBJ2-2; the match to TRBD1 covers 10 bases. Trimming cost V 0 bases and J 6 bases; bases outside gene matches: 8. The CDR3 loop spans 17 amino acids. Per germline, CDR1 SGHRS and CDR2 YFSETQ. DNA of the CDR3: TGCGCCAGCAGCTTGGGAGAGACAGGGGGCCATGCCGGGGAGCTGTTTTTT. Protein: CASSLGETGGHAGELFF.

V usage is TRBV5-1 and J usage is TRBJ2-1; the match to TRBD2 covers 7 bases. CDR1 is SGHRS, CDR2 YFSETQ, per germline. The V segment lost 0 bases and the J segment 14 bases; nucleotides outside the gene matches: 14. The CDR3 runs 15 residues. The CDR3 DNA reads TGCGCCAGCAGCTTGGAGGGAGTGGCGGGAGATCGGGAGTTCTTC. Its protein is CASSLEGVAGDREFF.

The chain recombines TRBV5-1 with TRBJ1-2, with TRBD1 identical over 11 bases. The J segment lost 4 bases and the V segment lost 0 bases, leaving 2 bases of the junction unmatched. The length of the CDR3 is 15 residues. The germline V gene encodes CDR1 SGHRS and CDR2 YFSETQ. The CDR3 reads CASSLVGTGGYGYTF. The CDR3 DNA sequence: TGCGCCAGCAGCTTGGTCGGGACAGGGGGCTATGGCTACACCTTC.

The genes are TRBV27 and TRBJ2-1; 7 bases line up with TRBD2. From germline, CDR1 is MNHEY and CDR2 SMNVEV (reference sequence). V was pared by 5 bases and J by 6 bases, with 16 bases of the junction left unmatched. This CDR3 is 17 amino acids long. The DNA for the CDR3 is TGTGCCAGCAGTCCATCCGGTAGCCTTCCGGGGGGCAATGAGCAGTTCTTC. Translating it yields CASSPSGSLPGGNEQFF.